These 30 T cell receptor beta chains came from one sample sequenced in a study of Ad26.COV2.S vaccination and SARS-CoV-2 variants. As to treatment: 15 to 20 received Ad26.COV2.S at low or high dose, single or two shots; roughly five received placebo; per-sample allocation not given. Sampling took place 63 days after the first vaccine or placebo injection. Measured with immunoSEQ multiplex PCR; TCRdb has only the in-frame clones, and not every one. Among under 550,000 clones listed, 90% were seen once. The sample consisted of peripheral blood, taken in a trial of Ad26.COV2.S vaccine versus placebo. Receptors were obtained from a person aged 18-65 years who received the Ad26.COV2.S COVID-19 vaccine or a placebo.

This chain links TRBV25-1 with TRBJ2-7; D could derive from TRBD1 or TRBD2 (5 bases each). Trimming pared 2 bases from V and 9 bases from J, leaving 20 bases between. Germline assignment: CDR1 MGHDK and CDR2 SYGVNS. The CDR3 is 15 residues long. CDR3 protein: CASSEGGRTRIGQYF. CDR3 sequence (DNA): TGTGCCAGCAGTGAAGGGGGTAGGACCAGAATCGGGCAGTACTTC.

The genes are TRBV21-1 and TRBJ1-6. TRBV21-1 is noted as a pseudogene. CDR3 length: 17 amino acids. The CDR3 loop reads CASPGGASSSYNSPLHF. CDR3 DNA: TGTGCCAGCCCCGGAGGGGCCTCAAGCTCCTATAATTCACCCCTCCACTTT.

The V and J genes are TRBV6-2 or TRBV6-3 and TRBJ2-7; D is unresolved. Germline V CDR1 and CDR2: MNHEY, SVGEGT. The CDR3 has 13 residues. Trimming cost V 2 bases and J 12 bases, with 17 bases left between them. CDR3 DNA sequence: TGTGCCAGCAGTTACCCCCCCGGGCGATTTGGGTACTTC. Translating gives CASSYPPGRFGYF.

This chain uses TRBV14 with TRBJ2-7; D call uncertain. The CDR3 runs 12 residues. Between the trimmed V and J ends, which lost 3 bases and 1 base, there was a span of 4 bases. Germline-derived CDR1 and CDR2 are SGHDN and FVKESK. The CDR3 spells CASSHSSYEQYF. CDR3 DNA sequence: TGTGCCAGCAGCCATAGTTCCTACGAGCAGTACTTC.

The rearrangement links TRBV6-5 to TRBJ2-3; 7 nucleotides align to TRBD1. From germline, CDR1 is MNHEY and CDR2 SVGAGI. CDR3 length equals 13 residues. Trimming removed 2 bases from V and 6 bases from J; junction bases left unmatched: 2. CDR3 bases: TGTGCCAGCAGTTACAGACAGGGTGATACGCAGTATTTT. Protein product: CASSYRQGDTQYF.

This clone has more than one count but fewer than ten. In DNA form, the CDR3 reads TGCGCCAGCAGCTTGGAGTCCGAGCAGTACTTC. Translating gives CASSLESEQYF. The chain is built from TRBV5-1 and TRBJ2-7; D is undetermined. The germline gives CDR1 SGHRS, CDR2 YFSETQ. V was cut by 0 bases and J by 6 bases, with 4 bases left in between. CDR3 size: 11 residues. Full variable domain (missing parts from reference TRBV5-1 and TRBJ2-7): KAGVTQTPRYLIKTRGQQVTLSCSPISGHRSVSWYQQTPGQGLQFLFEYFSETQRNKGNFPGRFSGRQFSNSRSEMNVSTLELGDSALYLCASSLESEQYFGPGTRLTVT.

In this sample, this clone turned up a few times. The chain carries TRBV11-2 and TRBJ2-5; 9 bases line up with TRBD1. CDR1 is SGHAT and CDR2 is FQNNGV in the germline V gene. V gave up 5 bases and J gave up 3 bases; unmatched junction bases: 1. The CDR3 is made up of 13 amino acids. In DNA, the CDR3 is TGTGCCAGCAGCCGACAGGGGGAAGAGACCCAGTACTTC. This translates into CASSRQGEETQYF.

A remark on this clone: Sequence at one end of the junction differs from germline and may be a read error. The chain carries TRBV7-6 and TRBJ2-7, with D tentatively TRBD1 or TRBD2 (6 bases each). The germline CDR1 and CDR2 sequences are SGHVS and FNYEAQ. The CDR3 is made up of 16 amino acids. The CDR3 sequence: CASSFGGGPYEGFFFF. DNA of the CDR3: TGTGCCAGCAGCTTCGGGGGCGGGCCCTACGAGGGGTTCTTCTTCTTC.

V usage is TRBV6-5 and J usage is TRBJ1-5, with a weak D call TRBD1 (6 bases). Germline loops: CDR1 MNHEY, CDR2 SVGAGI. This CDR3 comprises 15 residues. Trimming left V 4 bases short and J 0 bases short, with 10 bases between. CDR3 sequence: CASSLGQHSNQPQHF. The CDR3 nucleotides read TGTGCCAGCAGTTTAGGACAGCATAGCAATCAGCCCCAGCATTTT.

The rearrangement uses TRBV4-3 and TRBJ2-7; 10 bases map to TRBD2. After removal of 2 bases from V and 1 base from J, the junction contained 2 bases not matched to a gene. The germline gives CDR1 LGHNA, CDR2 YSLEER. The CDR3 loop spans 15 amino acids. The CDR3 here is CASSQRTSGSYEQYF. CDR3 nucleotide sequence: TGCGCCAGCAGCCAACGGACTAGCGGTTCCTACGAGCAGTACTTC.

The rearrangement joins TRBV6-6 to TRBJ2-7; no clear D gene. V was shortened by 3 bases and J by 3 bases, with 12 bases between the two germline ends. Per germline, CDR1 MNHNY and CDR2 SVGAGI (reference sequence). The CDR3 runs to 14 residues. The CDR3 coding sequence is TGTGCCAGCAGTTATAGCAGCGCGAACTACGAGCAGTACTTC. Protein sequence: CASSYSSANYEQYF.

V is TRBV28 and J is TRBJ2-7; perhaps TRBD1 as D (6 bases). The V gene's germline CDR1 is MDHEN and CDR2 SYDVKM. The V gene lost 4 bases and the J gene lost 0 bases, with 19 bases spanning the gap. CDR3 length equals 17 residues. CDR3 nucleotide sequence: TGTGCCAGCAGTTCCTTCAACCAGGGGACAACCTCCTACGAGCAGTACTTC. The encoded protein is CASSSFNQGTTSYEQYF.

The chain employs TRBV29-1 and TRBJ1-2; D gene ambiguous. V lost 7 bases, J lost 7 bases, and 4 bases lay in between. Germline assignment: CDR1 SQVTM and CDR2 ANQGSEA. The CDR3 runs 8 residues. DNA for the CDR3: TGCAGCGAGGGTGGCTACACCTTC. This encodes CSEGGYTF.

This rearrangement joins TRBV7-9 to TRBJ2-1, with 11 bases that match TRBD2. This CDR3 contains 17 residues. Germline V gene sequence: CDR1 SEHNR, CDR2 FQNEAQ (reference sequence). Trimming took 4 bases from V and 5 from J; bases not matched to a gene: 10. CDR3 coding DNA: TGTGCCAGCAGCTACACTCTACTAGCGGGAGAGAACAATGAGCAGTTCTTC. Its protein product is CASSYTLLAGENNEQFF.

J is TRBJ1-5 and V is TRBV7-2, with 9 bases matching TRBD1. V was clipped by 5 bases and J by 6 bases; unmatched bases: 5. The CDR3 spans 14 residues. CDR1 is SGHTA and CDR2 is FQGNSA in the germline V gene. The CDR3: CASSGTGGIQPQHF. The CDR3 coding sequence is TGTGCCAGCAGCGGAACAGGGGGCATTCAGCCCCAGCATTTT.

This CDR3 reads CASNWNQDTEAFF. The CDR3, as DNA: TGTGCCAGTAATTGGAACCAAGACACTGAAGCTTTCTTT. The chain recombines TRBV19 with TRBJ1-1; D is uncertain. Deletions cut 7 bases from V and 3 bases from J, with 12 bases between. The CDR3 covers 13 residues. In germline, CDR1 is LNHDA, CDR2 SQIVND (reference sequence).

This chain uses TRBV14 with TRBJ2-3; 9 nucleotides match TRBD2. CDR1 and CDR2 (germline): SGHDN, FVKESK. With V trimmed by 4 bases and J by 0 bases, 5 bases remained unmatched. This CDR3 is 16 amino acids long. CDR3 bases: TGTGCCAGCAGCCCTGAGACTAGCGGTAGCACAGATACGCAGTATTTT. As protein: CASSPETSGSTDTQYF.

The V and J genes are TRBV6-5 and TRBJ1-2; D gene unclear. The CDR3 sequence is 15 residues long. V lost 7 bases and J lost 8, with 23 bases in between. Germline loops: CDR1 MNHEY, CDR2 SVGAGI. DNA for the CDR3: TGTGCCAGCACAAGAGGGTCCGCAGATCAGAGCGGCTACACCTTC. It specifies CASTRGSADQSGYTF.

This chain uses TRBV7-2 with TRBJ2-3; the match to TRBD2 covers 8 bases. The CDR3 length is 17 residues. Germline CDR1 reads SGHTA; CDR2 reads FQGNSA. Trimming removed 2 bases from V and 5 bases from J; junction bases left unmatched: 12. Here the CDR3 reads CASSLLPALSGRDTQYF. The DNA of the CDR3 is TGTGCCAGCAGCTTATTGCCCGCTTTGAGCGGGAGAGATACGCAGTATTTT.

The V gene is TRBV12-5, the J gene TRBJ2-1, with 14 bases identical to TRBD2. This CDR3 is 17 amino acids long. In germline, CDR1 is LGHNT, CDR2 FRNRAP. Losses at the gene ends were 5 bases for V and 0 bases for J; bases not matched to a gene: 3. The CDR3 DNA follows: TGTGCTAGTGGTCCCGGGACTAGCGGGAGCTCCTACAATGAGCAGTTCTTC. Translated: CASGPGTSGSSYNEQFF.

This chain joins TRBV12-5 and TRBJ2-7, with D perhaps being TRBD1 or TRBD2 (7 bases each). The CDR3 contains 15 residues. Trimming left V 3 bases short and J 4 bases short, with 16 bases between. CDR1 LGHNT and CDR2 FRNRAP come from the germline V gene. The CDR3 sequence is CASGLEGGTAYEQYF. The DNA for the CDR3 is TGTGCTAGTGGTTTAGAGGGGGGGACAGCTTACGAGCAGTACTTC.

The chain links TRBV16 to TRBJ1-5; no reliable D call. Germline values: CDR1 KGHSY, CDR2 FQNENV. Trimming left V 0 bases short and J 0 bases short, with 6 bases between. CDR3 length: 15 residues. DNA for the CDR3: TGTGCCAGCAGCCAATCCCTCAATAGCAATCAGCCCCAGCATTTT. It codes for CASSQSLNSNQPQHF.

The gene calls are TRBV6-5 and TRBJ1-6; tentative D call: TRBD1 (6 bases). Trimming took off 0 bases at V and 6 bases at J, with 12 bases between the two ends. CDR3 length: 16 amino acids. Germline V gene lookup returns CDR1 MNHEY and CDR2 SVGAGI. In nucleotides, the CDR3 is TGTGCCAGCAGTTACTCGGCCAGGGGTGGTAATTCACCCCTCCACTTT. This gives the protein CASSYSARGGNSPLHF.

This clone was seen a single time. This chain links TRBV6-5 with TRBJ1-1, with D tentatively TRBD1 (5 bases). This CDR3 has 16 amino acids. V lost 2 bases to trimming and J lost 1 base, with 14 bases between them. Germline CDR1 is MNHEY and CDR2 is SVGAGI. In DNA form, the CDR3 reads TGTGCCAGCAGTTACGCCCCCGGGACTGCGAACACTGAAGCTTTCTTT. Translation: CASSYAPGTANTEAFF.

This clone was detected a few times. J is TRBJ2-7 and V is TRBV2, with 7 bases aligning to TRBD2. With 6 bases clipped from V and 2 bases from J, the junction kept 4 bases outside the gene matches. Germline assignment: CDR1 SNHLY and CDR2 FYNNEI. The CDR3 loop spans 13 amino acids. The CDR3 DNA follows: TGTGCCAGCAGCGTTGGACTAGCCTACGAGCAGTACTTC. It is translated as CASSVGLAYEQYF.

The chain recombines TRBV5-1 with TRBJ2-7, with 9 bases identical to TRBD1. The V segment lost 0 bases and the J segment 4 bases; nucleotides outside the gene matches: 11. The germline V gene encodes CDR1 SGHRS and CDR2 YFSETQ. There are 17 residues in the CDR3. CDR3 sequence reads: CASSLDPPGQGGYEQYF. DNA for the CDR3: TGCGCCAGCAGCTTGGATCCCCCGGGACAGGGTGGTTACGAGCAGTACTTC.

This chain joins TRBV28 and TRBJ2-7; 10 nucleotides agree with TRBD2. Germline-derived CDR1 and CDR2 are MDHEN and SYDVKM. The CDR3 loop spans 14 amino acids. Germline trimming cut 6 bases from V and 6 bases from J; bases unmatched to any gene: 8. The CDR3 region is CASSSLAGVFEQYF. Written as DNA, the CDR3 is TGTGCCAGCAGCTCTCTAGCGGGAGTCTTCGAGCAGTACTTC.

Notes on this clone: At one end the junction does not follow the germline gene, possibly because of a read error. CDR3 DNA sequence: TGCGCCAGCAGGGAGTCGAACGGAGCTGAGCAGTTCTTC. This gives the protein CASRESNGAEQFF. This rearrangement joins TRBV10-1 to TRBJ2-1; D is unresolved. This CDR3 is 13 amino acids long. CDR1 and CDR2 (germline): WNHNN, SYGVQD (reference sequence).

The rearrangement joins TRBV11-3 to TRBJ2-5; the D gene could be TRBD1 or TRBD2 (5 bases each). This CDR3 is built from 15 residues. CDR1 is SGHNT, CDR2 YENEEA, per germline. V lost 0 bases and J lost 1, with 9 bases in between. The CDR3 sequence is CASSLDGGSQETQYF. In nucleotides, the CDR3 is TGTGCCAGCAGCTTAGATGGGGGATCCCAAGAGACCCAGTACTTC.

V is TRBV27 and J is TRBJ1-1; D unclear. Germline V gene lookup returns CDR1 MNHEY and CDR2 SMNVEV (reference sequence). V was cut by 0 bases and J by 6 bases, with 11 bases left in between. The CDR3 has 14 amino acids. The CDR3 protein is CASSLSSLSPEAFF. The CDR3 nucleotides are TGTGCCAGCAGTTTATCGAGCCTTTCTCCTGAAGCTTTCTTT.